The rows below give T cell receptor beta chains drawn from one sample of a study of blood T cell repertoires in COVID-19. TCRdb's table, derived via immunoSEQ multiplex PCR, lists solely in-frame clones and lacks some. The profile shows around 71,000 clones, roughly four fifths of them singletons. Sequencing input: peripheral blood. The receptors come from a man aged 25 to 40 with COVID-19, enrolled during active disease. Each CDR3 is given without its conserved first and last residue.

CDR3,V,J
ASSIGGTSEYEQY,TRBV19,TRBJ2-7
ASSVEPGRGDPSAGT,TRBV19,TRBJ1-2
ASSLLGGKGEQF,TRBV11-2,TRBJ2-1
ASSSHVREGYEQY,TRBV7-6,TRBJ2-7
ASSVSTGTGQPQH,TRBV9,TRBJ1-5
ASSPGGNSPLH,TRBV27,TRBJ1-6
ASSFTTRNEQF,TRBV12-3/TRBV12-4,TRBJ2-1
ASSPGTPAYEQY,TRBV3-1/TRBV3-2,TRBJ2-7
ASRPGTSGSNEQF,TRBV6-5,TRBJ2-1
ASSRLAADNEQF,TRBV9,TRBJ2-1
ASSPSDSNNNEQF,TRBV28,TRBJ2-1
ASSVASRGRDEKLF,TRBV9,TRBJ1-4
ASSFFGQNQPQH,TRBV2,TRBJ1-5
ASSLGTGRQPQH,TRBV28,TRBJ1-5
ASSQCWGAYEQY,TRBV3-1/TRBV3-2,TRBJ2-7
SVEGRGNNEKLF,TRBV29-1,TRBJ1-4
ASSLGEPVSPLH,TRBV28,TRBJ1-6
ASSLRLAANIQY,TRBV27,TRBJ2-4
ATYMDRGKNEQF,TRBV4-1,TRBJ2-1
ASSDLTGNYGYT,TRBV25-1,TRBJ1-2
ASSLDFGTLEQF,TRBV11-2,TRBJ2-1
ASTTPGRAGDYGYT,TRBV28,TRBJ1-2
ASSRQGGEQY,TRBV4-3,TRBJ2-7
ASGLVSTGELF,TRBV12-5,TRBJ2-2
ASSVGGGMTDTQY,TRBV9,TRBJ2-3
ASSYVNTEAF,TRBV3-1/TRBV3-2,TRBJ1-1
AWDRDRGYEQY,TRBV30,TRBJ2-7
ASQDGTGNTIY,TRBV19,TRBJ1-3